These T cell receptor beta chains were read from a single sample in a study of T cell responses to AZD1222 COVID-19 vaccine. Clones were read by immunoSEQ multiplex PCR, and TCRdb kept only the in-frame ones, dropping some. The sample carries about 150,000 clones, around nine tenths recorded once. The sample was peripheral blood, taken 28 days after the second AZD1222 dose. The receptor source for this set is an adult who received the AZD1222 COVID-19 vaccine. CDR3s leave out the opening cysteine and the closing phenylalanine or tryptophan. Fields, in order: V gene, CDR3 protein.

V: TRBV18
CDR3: ASSLLGTGDSNSPLH

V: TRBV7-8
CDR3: ASSLAGGNTIY

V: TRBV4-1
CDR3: ASSHLAGGAYEQY

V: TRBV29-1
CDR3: SVVGDNNQPQH

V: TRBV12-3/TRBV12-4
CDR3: ASSSTGEAF

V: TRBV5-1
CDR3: ASSFGTDYEQY

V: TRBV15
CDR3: ATSRDWGGDQPQH

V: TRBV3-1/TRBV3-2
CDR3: ASSQAGYGL

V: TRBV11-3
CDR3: ASSLTAGGQF

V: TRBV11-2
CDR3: ASSLSGNYGYT

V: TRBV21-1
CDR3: ASSNMKGKSSHEQY

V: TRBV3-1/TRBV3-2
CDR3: ASSVTPAYGYT

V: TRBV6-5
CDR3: ASSWGDNQPQH

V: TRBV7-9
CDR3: ASSFGEYQETQY

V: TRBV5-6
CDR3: ASRYAGAETQY

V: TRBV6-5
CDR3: ASSNRGGNSPLH

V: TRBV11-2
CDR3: ASSLAQPLRRSSYEQY

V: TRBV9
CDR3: ASSVAWDSMNTEAF

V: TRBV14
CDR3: ASSELAAQETQY

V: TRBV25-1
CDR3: ASTGGTEAF

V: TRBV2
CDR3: ASLKGLAGETQY

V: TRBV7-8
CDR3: ASSLAQQGANLYNEQF

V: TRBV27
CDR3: ASRNSGQGAREQF

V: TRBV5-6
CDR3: ASSRGQAPNYGYT

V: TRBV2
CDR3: ASSEQAILEKLF

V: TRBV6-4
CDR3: ASSDRWRFYGYT

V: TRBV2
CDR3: ASSEGPSPGELF

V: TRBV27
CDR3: ASRGEGRYEQY

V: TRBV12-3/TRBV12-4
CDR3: ASSFGQGYEQY

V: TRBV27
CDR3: ASSSTGPNYGYT

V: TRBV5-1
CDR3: ASRSGTYNEQF

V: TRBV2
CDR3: ASKGYNEQF

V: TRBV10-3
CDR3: ASAGSGNTEAF

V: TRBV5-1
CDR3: ASSLEGGPTEAF

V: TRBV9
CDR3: ASSAGTSGSETQY

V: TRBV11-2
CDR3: ASSLTGGRTEAF

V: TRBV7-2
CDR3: ASSLGAANTEAF

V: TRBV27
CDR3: ASSLGRDTDTEAF

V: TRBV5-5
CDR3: ASSVGLAGIYEQY

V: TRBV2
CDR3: ASSGAEAYGYT

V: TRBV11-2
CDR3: ASSLAGGYNEQF

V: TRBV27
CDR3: ASSVSENNEKLF

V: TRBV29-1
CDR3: SVDARDRGVVVSYEQY

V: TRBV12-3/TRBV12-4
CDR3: ASSLSGNQPQH

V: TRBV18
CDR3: ASSPWAGSDKNIQY

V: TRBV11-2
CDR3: ASSFHRDGSGANVLT

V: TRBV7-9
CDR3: ASSLDNQPQH

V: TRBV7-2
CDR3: ASSLTGEAAYGYT

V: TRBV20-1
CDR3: SASEAASYNEQF

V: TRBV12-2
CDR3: ASRPRQGAGGYT